This TCR beta chain was sequenced for a study of cytomegalovirus exposure and HLA in healthy donors. The PCR made use of 60 Vbeta and 13 Jbeta primers. This table comes from immunoSEQ multiplex PCR, and its TCRdb copy is limited to in-frame clones, with some not included. The sample has around 100,000 clones, around 66% seen once. This CDR3 has 13 residues. Germline CDR1 and CDR2: SGHDN and FVKESK. V was shortened by 4 bases and J by 4 bases, with 10 bases between the two germline ends. This clonotype was obtained from a man between 18 and 29 years old in good health and CMV-seropositive. The chain uses TRBV14 and TRBJ1-2; D is undetermined. Sequenced: PBMCs. The CDR3 DNA sequence: TGTGCCAGCAGCCGCACATACAGCTATGGCTACACCTTC. As protein: CASSRTYSYGYTF.